This T cell receptor beta chain emerged from a study of shared clonotypes between healthy human individuals. Findings of the study overall: The four-donor shared clonotypes exceeded non-shared clonotypes in generation probability, with non-shared ones scoring lower. Across a few donors, naive CD4 shared around 5%, naive CD8 more than 3%, memory CD4 roughly 2.1%, memory CD8 0.4%.

This CDR3 is built from 14 residues. CDR1 is SNHLY and CDR2 is FYNNEI in the germline V gene. The V gene lost 4 bases and the J gene lost 8 bases, with 15 bases spanning the gap. The CD4+ fraction was divided into a CD45RA+ naive subset and a CD45RA-negative memory subset. Some 32,000 T cell genomes, or roughly 180 ng DNA, went into the sorted-subset replicate PCRs. This table comes from immunoSEQ multiplex PCR, and its TCRdb copy is limited to in-frame clones, with some not included. Here the sample spans more than 2 million clones, approximately 95% being singletons. A note on this clone: Its target is not known.

The V call is TRBV2, the J call TRBJ2-1; D might be TRBD2 (6 bases). Sequencing was carried out using naive CD4+ T cells sorted from blood. Subset in this sample: CD45RA+ positively selected. This clonotype was obtained from a man aged 18 to 29 in good health. CDR3 DNA sequence: TGTGCCAGCAGTGCCTTAGTGTCTAGCGATGAGCAGTTCTTC. It yields the protein CASSALVSSDEQFF.